What follows are 2 T cell receptor beta chains derived from one specimen sequenced in a study of cytomegalovirus exposure and HLA in healthy donors. PCR involved 60 Vbeta and 13 Jbeta primers. Method: immunoSEQ multiplex PCR; TCRdb's copy keeps in-frame clones and lacks some. Among about 130,000 clones listed, about 74% were seen once. Sample: PBMCs. These receptors were taken from a woman in her fifties or sixties in good health and CMV-seropositive.

The chain combines TRBV10-3 with TRBJ1-1; D gene uncertain. The CDR3 covers 13 residues. Germline V CDR1 and CDR2: ENHRY, SYGVKD. V was shortened by 2 bases and J by 4 bases, with 8 bases between the two germline ends. CDR3 loop: CAISETVGTEAFF. Here the CDR3 DNA reads TGTGCCATCAGTGAGACAGTGGGCACTGAAGCTTTCTTT.

The chain combines TRBV14 with TRBJ2-3; possible D gene TRBD1, 5 bases. CDR3 length: 17 residues. The germline V and J ends were trimmed by 1 base and 2 bases, with 16 bases remaining between them. CDR1 is SGHDN and CDR2 is FVKESK in the germline V gene. CDR3 DNA: TGTGCCAGCAGCCAAGCCTCAGGGATCGTGGTCACAGATACGCAGTATTTT. This encodes CASSQASGIVVTDTQYF.